This T cell receptor beta chain was documented in a study of blood T cell repertoires in COVID-19. Whole-study context: PBMCs, B-cell-depleted T cells, or T cells provided the cDNA or gDNA that made up the material.

CDR3 size: 16 residues. J was trimmed by 2 bases and V by 2 bases; bases with no gene match: 11. The V gene's germline CDR1 is GTSNPN and CDR2 SVGIG (reference sequence). In the authors' workflow: Amplification from reference gene primers served as the basis for estimated nucleated cell counts. Data came from immunoSEQ multiplex PCR; TCRdb stores just in-frame clones and leaves some out. Clonal size and the V and J genes are those of that table, whereas D and trimming came from the DNA. Of under 150,000 clones in the sample, more than 75% were seen once. Sequencing input: peripheral blood. The chain uses TRBV30 and TRBJ2-5, with 7 positions matching TRBD2. The receptor comes from a man aged 50-59 years with acute or convalescent COVID-19. CDR3: CAWSRPGGFGQETQYF. The CDR3 coding sequence is TGTGCCTGGAGTCGCCCCGGGGGGTTCGGGCAAGAGACCCAGTACTTC.